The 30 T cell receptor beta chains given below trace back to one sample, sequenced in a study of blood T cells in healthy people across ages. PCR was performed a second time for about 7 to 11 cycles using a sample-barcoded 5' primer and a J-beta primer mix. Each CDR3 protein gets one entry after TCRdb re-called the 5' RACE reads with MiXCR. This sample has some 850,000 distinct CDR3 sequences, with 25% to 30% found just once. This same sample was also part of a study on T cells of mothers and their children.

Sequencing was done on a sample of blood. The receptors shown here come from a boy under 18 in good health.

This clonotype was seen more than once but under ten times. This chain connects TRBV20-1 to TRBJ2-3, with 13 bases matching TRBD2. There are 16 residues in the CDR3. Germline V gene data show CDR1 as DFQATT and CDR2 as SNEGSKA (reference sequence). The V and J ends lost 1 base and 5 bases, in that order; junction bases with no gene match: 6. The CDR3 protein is CSARATSGGARDTQYF. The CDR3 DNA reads TGCAGTGCTAGAGCAACTAGCGGGGGGGCCAGAGATACGCAGTATTTT.

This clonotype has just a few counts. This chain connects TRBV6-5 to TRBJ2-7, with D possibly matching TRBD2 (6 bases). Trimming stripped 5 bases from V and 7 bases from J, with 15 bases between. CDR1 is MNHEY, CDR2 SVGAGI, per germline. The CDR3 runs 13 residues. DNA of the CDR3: TGTGCCAGCAGTAACCTGGGACTTCGGGAGCAGTACTTC. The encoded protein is CASSNLGLREQYF.

The CDR3 coding sequence is TGCGCCAGCAGCGTCTACAGGGGGACGAATGAAAAACTGTTTTTT. Its protein product is CASSVYRGTNEKLFF. This chain joins TRBV5-1 and TRBJ1-4; 8 nucleotides agree with TRBD1. With V trimmed by 4 bases and J by 5 bases, 7 bases remained unmatched. The CDR3 runs 15 residues. CDR1 and CDR2 from the germline V gene are SGHRS and YFSETQ.

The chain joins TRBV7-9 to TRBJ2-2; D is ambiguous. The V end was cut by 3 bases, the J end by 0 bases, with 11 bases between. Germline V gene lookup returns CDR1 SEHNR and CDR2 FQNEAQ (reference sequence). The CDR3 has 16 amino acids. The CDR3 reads CASSLNTGANTGELFF. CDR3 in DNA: TGTGCCAGCAGCTTGAACACGGGCGCGAACACCGGGGAGCTGTTTTTT.

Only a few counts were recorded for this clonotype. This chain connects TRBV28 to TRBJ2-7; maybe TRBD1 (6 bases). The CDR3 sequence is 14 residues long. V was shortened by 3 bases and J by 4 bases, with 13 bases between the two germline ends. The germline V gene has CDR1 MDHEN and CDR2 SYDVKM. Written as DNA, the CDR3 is TGTGCCAGCAGTTTCGGCGACAGGCCTTACGAGCAGTACTTC. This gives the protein CASSFGDRPYEQYF.

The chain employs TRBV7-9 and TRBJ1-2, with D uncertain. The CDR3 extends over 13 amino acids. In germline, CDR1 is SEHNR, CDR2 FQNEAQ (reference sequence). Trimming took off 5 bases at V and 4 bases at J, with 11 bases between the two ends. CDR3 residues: CASSPTPLYGYTF. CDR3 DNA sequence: TGTGCCAGCAGCCCTACACCTCTCTATGGCTACACCTTC.

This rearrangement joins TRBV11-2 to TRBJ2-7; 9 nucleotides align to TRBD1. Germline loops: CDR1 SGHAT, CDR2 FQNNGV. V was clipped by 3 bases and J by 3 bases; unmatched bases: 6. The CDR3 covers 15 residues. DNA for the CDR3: TGTGCCAGCAGCTTTACCGGGACAGGGAACTACGAGCAGTACTTC. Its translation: CASSFTGTGNYEQYF.

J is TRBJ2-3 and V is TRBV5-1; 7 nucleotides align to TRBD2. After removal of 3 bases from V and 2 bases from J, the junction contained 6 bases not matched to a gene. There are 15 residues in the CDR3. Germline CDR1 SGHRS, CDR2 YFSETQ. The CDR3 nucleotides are TGCGCCAGCAGCTCCTACGGGGGGATCACAGATACGCAGTATTTT. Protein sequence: CASSSYGGITDTQYF.

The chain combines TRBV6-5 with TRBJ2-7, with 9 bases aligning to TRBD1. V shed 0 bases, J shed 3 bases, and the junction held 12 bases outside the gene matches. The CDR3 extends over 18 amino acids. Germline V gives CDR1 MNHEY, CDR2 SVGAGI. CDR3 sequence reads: CASSYSIGPTTGGYEQYF. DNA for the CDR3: TGTGCCAGCAGTTACTCGATAGGTCCCACGACAGGGGGCTACGAGCAGTACTTC.

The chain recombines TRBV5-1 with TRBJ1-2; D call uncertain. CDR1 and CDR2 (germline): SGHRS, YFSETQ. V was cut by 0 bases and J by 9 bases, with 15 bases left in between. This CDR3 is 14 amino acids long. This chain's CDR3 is CASSLDRSRSSYTF. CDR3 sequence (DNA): TGCGCCAGCAGCTTGGATCGGAGCCGCTCGAGCTACACCTTC.

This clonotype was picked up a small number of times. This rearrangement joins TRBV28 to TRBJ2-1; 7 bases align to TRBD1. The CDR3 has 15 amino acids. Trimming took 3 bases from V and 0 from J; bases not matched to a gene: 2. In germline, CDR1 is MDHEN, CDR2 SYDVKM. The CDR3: CASSFGTVSYNEQFF. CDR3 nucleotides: TGTGCCAGCAGTTTTGGGACAGTCTCCTACAATGAGCAGTTCTTC.

The CDR3 DNA reads TGCAGCGTAGGCAGGGAGAACACCGGGGAGCTGTTTTTT. Translated: CSVGRENTGELFF. The genes are TRBV29-1 and TRBJ2-2; D possibly corresponds to TRBD1 (5 bases). CDR1 is SQVTM and CDR2 is ANQGSEA in the germline V gene. The CDR3 spans 13 residues. Trimming took 6 bases from V and 1 from J, leaving 9 bases between them.

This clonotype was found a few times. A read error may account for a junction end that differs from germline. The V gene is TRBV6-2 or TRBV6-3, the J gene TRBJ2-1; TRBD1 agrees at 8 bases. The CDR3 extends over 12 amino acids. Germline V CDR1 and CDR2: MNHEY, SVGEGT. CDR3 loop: CTSSWTGWEQFF. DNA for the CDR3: TGTACCAGCAGCTGGACAGGGTGGGAGCAGTTCTTC.

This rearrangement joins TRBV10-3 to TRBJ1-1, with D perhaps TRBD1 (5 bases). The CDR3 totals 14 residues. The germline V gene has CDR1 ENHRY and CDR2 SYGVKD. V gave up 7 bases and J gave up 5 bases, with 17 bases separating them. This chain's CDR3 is CAIKTGPYGTEAFF. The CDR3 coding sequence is TGTGCCATCAAAACAGGACCCTACGGGACTGAAGCTTTCTTT.

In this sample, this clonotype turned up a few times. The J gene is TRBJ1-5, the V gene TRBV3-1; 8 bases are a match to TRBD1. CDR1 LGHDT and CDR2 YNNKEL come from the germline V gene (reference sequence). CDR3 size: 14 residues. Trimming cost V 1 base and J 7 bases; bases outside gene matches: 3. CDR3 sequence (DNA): TGTGCCAGCAGCCAAGTTACAGGGGGACAGCCCCAGCATTTT. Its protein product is CASSQVTGGQPQHF. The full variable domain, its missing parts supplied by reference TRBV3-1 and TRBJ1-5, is DTAVSQTPKYLVTQMGNDKSIKCEQNLGHDTMYWYKQDSKKFLKIMFSYNNKELIINETVPNRFSPKSPDKAHLNLHINSLELGDSAVYFCASSQVTGGQPQHFGDGTRLSIL.

The CDR3 reads CASSSGGRLVGETQYF. For the CDR3, the DNA is TGCGCCAGCAGCTCCGGGGGTCGACTTGTTGGGGAGACCCAGTACTTC. This chain joins TRBV5-1 and TRBJ2-5; possibly TRBD2 for D (6 bases). The V end was cut by 3 bases, the J end by 5 bases, with 20 bases between. The CDR3 runs to 16 residues. The germline V gene encodes CDR1 SGHRS and CDR2 YFSETQ.

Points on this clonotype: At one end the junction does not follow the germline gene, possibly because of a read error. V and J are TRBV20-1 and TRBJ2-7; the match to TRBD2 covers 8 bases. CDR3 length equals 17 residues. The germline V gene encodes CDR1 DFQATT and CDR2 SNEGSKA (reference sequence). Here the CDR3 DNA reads TGCAGTGCTAGAGATCCGGGGGGGACGGAGTACCGCTACGAGCAGCACTTC. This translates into CSARDPGGTEYRYEQHF.

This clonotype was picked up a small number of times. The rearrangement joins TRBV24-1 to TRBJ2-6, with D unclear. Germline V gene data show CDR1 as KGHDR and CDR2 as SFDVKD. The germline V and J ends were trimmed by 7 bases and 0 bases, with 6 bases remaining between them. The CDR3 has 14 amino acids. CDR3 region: CATSESSGANVLTF. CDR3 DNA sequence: TGTGCCACCAGCGAAAGCTCTGGGGCCAACGTCCTGACTTTC.

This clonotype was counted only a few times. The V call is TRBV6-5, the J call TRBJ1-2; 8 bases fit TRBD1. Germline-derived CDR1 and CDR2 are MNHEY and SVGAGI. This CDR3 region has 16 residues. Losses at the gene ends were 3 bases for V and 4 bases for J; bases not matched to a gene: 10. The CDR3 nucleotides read TGTGCCAGCAGTTATGAACGGACAGGGATGTTCTATGGCTACACCTTC. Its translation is CASSYERTGMFYGYTF.

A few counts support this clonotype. The CDR3, as DNA: TGTGCCAGCAGCTTAGTGGGTAGCGGGGGGGCAGGAGATACGCAGTATTTT. This codes for CASSLVGSGGAGDTQYF. The J gene is TRBJ2-3, the V gene TRBV11-2; 11 positions agree with TRBD2. After removal of 1 base from V and 5 bases from J, the junction contained 8 bases not matched to a gene. CDR3 length equals 17 residues. Germline CDR1 is SGHAT and CDR2 is FQNNGV.

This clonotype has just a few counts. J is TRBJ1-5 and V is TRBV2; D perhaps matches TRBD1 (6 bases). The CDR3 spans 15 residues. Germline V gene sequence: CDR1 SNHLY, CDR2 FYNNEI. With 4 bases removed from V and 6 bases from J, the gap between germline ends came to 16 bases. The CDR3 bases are TGTGCCAGCAGTGTAGGGGGGGCGGGAGGTCAGCCCCAGCATTTT. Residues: CASSVGGAGGQPQHF.

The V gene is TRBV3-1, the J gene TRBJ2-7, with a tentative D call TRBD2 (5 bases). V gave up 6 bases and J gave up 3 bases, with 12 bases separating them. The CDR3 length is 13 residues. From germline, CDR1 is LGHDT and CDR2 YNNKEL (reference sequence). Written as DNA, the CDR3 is TGTGCCAGCAGTTTCGGACTTAACTACGAGCAGTACTTC. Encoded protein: CASSFGLNYEQYF.

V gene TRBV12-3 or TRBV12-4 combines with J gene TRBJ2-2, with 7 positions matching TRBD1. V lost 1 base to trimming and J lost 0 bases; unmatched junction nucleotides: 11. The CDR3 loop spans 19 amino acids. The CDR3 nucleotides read TGTGCCAGCAGTTTAGTCCGACAGGGTTTTATTCCGAACACCGGGGAGCTGTTTTTT. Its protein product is CASSLVRQGFIPNTGELFF.

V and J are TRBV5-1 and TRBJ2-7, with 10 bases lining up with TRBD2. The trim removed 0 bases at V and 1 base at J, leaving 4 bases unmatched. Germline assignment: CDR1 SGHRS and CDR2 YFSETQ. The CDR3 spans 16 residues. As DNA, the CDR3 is TGCGCCAGCAGCTTGGTGGGGACTAGCGATTCCTACGAGCAGTACTTC. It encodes CASSLVGTSDSYEQYF.

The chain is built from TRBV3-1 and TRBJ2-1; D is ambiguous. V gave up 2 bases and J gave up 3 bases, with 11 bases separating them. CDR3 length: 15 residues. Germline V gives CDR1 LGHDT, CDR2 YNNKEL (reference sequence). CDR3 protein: CASSQSSSYYNEQFF. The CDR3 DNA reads TGTGCCAGCAGCCAATCGAGCAGCTACTACAATGAGCAGTTCTTC.

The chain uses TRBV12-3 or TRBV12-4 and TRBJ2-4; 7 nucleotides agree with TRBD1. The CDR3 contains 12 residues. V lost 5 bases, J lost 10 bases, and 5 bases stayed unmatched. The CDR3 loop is CASSRDRVIQYF. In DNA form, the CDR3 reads TGTGCCAGCAGTCGCGACAGGGTTATTCAGTACTTC.

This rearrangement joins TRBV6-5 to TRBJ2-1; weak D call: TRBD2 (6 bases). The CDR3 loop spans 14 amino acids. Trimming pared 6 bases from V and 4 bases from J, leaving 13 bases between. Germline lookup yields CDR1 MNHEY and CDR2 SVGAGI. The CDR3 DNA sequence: TGTGCCAGCAGGATATTAGCGGATTACAATGAGCAGTTCTTC. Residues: CASRILADYNEQFF.

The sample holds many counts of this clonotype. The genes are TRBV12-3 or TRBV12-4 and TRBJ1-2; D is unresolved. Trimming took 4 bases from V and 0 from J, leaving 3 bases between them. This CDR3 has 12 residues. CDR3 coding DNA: TGTGCCAGCAGTTATTCTAACTATGGCTACACCTTC. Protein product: CASSYSNYGYTF.

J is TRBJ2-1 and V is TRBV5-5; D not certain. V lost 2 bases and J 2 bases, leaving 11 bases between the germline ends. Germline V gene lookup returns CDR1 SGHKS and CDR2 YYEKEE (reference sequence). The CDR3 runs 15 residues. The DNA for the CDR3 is TGTGCCAGCAGCTTAGTCGGTTTACCCTACAATGAGCAGTTCTTC. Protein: CASSLVGLPYNEQFF. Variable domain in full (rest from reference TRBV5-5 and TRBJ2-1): DAGVTQSPTHLIKTRGQQVTLRCSPISGHKSVSWYQQVLGQGPQFIFQYYEKEERGRGNFPDRFSARQFPNYSSELNVNALLLGDSALYLCASSLVGLPYNEQFFGPGTRLTVL.

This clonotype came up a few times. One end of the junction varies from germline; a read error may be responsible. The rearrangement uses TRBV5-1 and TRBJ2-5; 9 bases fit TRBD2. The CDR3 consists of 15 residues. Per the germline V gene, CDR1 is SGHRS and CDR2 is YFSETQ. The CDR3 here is CTSSGGTSPTGEQYF. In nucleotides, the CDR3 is TGCACCAGCAGCGGAGGGACTAGCCCCACGGGAGAGCAGTACTTC.